These T cell receptor beta chains were read from a single sample in a study of blood T cell repertoires in COVID-19. Profiling relied on immunoSEQ multiplex PCR, and the TCRdb table lists in-frame clones only, not all of them. The data contain 300,000 to 350,000 clones, 90% of them singletons. Sequencing used PBMCs or T cells enriched from blood (not recorded which). The origin of the receptors is a woman between 18 and 29 years old with acute COVID-19. CDR3s include the opening cysteine and the closing phenylalanine or tryptophan. Each record gives: D gene, CDR3 length, clone size, V gene, J gene, CDR3 protein, CDR3 DNA. A D gene is named only where the DNA matches it firmly. Clone size appears in some rows only: once, few, many, or a class for an expanded clone.

d_call: .
cdr3_length: 14
clone_size: .
v_call: TRBV6-5
j_call: TRBJ1-1
cdr3_aa: CASSYSSGRAEAFF
cdr3_nt: TGTGCCAGCAGTTACTCGAGTGGTCGAGCTGAAGCTTTCTTT

d_call: TRBD1
cdr3_length: 15
clone_size: .
v_call: TRBV3-1/TRBV3-2
j_call: TRBJ2-7
cdr3_aa: CASSSTDRALYEQYF
cdr3_nt: TGTGCCAGCAGCTCGACGGACAGGGCCCTCTACGAGCAGTACTTC

d_call: TRBD1
cdr3_length: 12
clone_size: once
v_call: TRBV19
j_call: TRBJ1-1
cdr3_aa: CASSTGKTEAFF
cdr3_nt: TGTGCCAGTTCGACAGGGAAAACTGAAGCTTTCTTT

d_call: TRBD1
cdr3_length: 13
clone_size: .
v_call: TRBV12-3/TRBV12-4
j_call: TRBJ1-2
cdr3_aa: CASSPITGVGYTF
cdr3_nt: TGTGCCAGCAGTCCCATTACAGGGGTTGGCTACACCTTC

d_call: .
cdr3_length: 11
clone_size: .
v_call: TRBV13
j_call: TRBJ2-1
cdr3_aa: CASSSGSEQFF
cdr3_nt: TGTGCCAGCAGCAGTGGGAGTGAGCAGTTCTTC

d_call: TRBD1
cdr3_length: 16
clone_size: .
v_call: TRBV5-4
j_call: TRBJ2-2
cdr3_aa: CASSNAGTGDTGELFF
cdr3_nt: TGTGCCAGCAGCAACGCCGGGACAGGGGACACCGGGGAGCTGTTTTTT

d_call: TRBD1
cdr3_length: 15
clone_size: .
v_call: TRBV9
j_call: TRBJ1-4
cdr3_aa: CASSPRTGLVEKLFF
cdr3_nt: TGTGCCAGCAGCCCCCGGACAGGGCTCGTTGAAAAACTGTTTTTT

d_call: TRBD2
cdr3_length: 16
clone_size: .
v_call: TRBV27
j_call: TRBJ2-1
cdr3_aa: CASRGLGGSSYNEQFF
cdr3_nt: TGTGCCAGCAGAGGTTTAGGCGGGAGCTCCTACAATGAGCAGTTCTTC

d_call: .
cdr3_length: 15
clone_size: .
v_call: TRBV4-1
j_call: TRBJ2-2
cdr3_aa: CASSPNLRFKGELFF
cdr3_nt: TGCGCCAGCAGCCCTAACCTGCGATTCAAGGGGGAGCTGTTTTTT

d_call: .
cdr3_length: 14
clone_size: .
v_call: TRBV7-2
j_call: TRBJ1-6
cdr3_aa: CASRPGSVVSPLHF
cdr3_nt: TGTGCCAGCAGGCCAGGGTCGGTGGTTTCACCCCTCCACTTT

d_call: TRBD2
cdr3_length: 13
clone_size: .
v_call: TRBV27
j_call: TRBJ2-7
cdr3_aa: CASSSPGGYEQYF
cdr3_nt: TGTGCCAGCAGTTCCCCGGGGGGCTACGAGCAGTACTTC

d_call: TRBD1
cdr3_length: 14
clone_size: .
v_call: TRBV6-5
j_call: TRBJ2-7
cdr3_aa: CASSRTRDRAEQYF
cdr3_nt: TGTGCCAGCAGTCGAACCCGGGACAGGGCCGAGCAGTACTTC

d_call: .
cdr3_length: 15
clone_size: few
v_call: TRBV7-9
j_call: TRBJ2-1
cdr3_aa: CASSLAVSSYNEQFF
cdr3_nt: TGTGCCAGCAGCTTAGCTGTGAGCTCCTACAATGAGCAGTTCTTC

d_call: TRBD2
cdr3_length: 15
clone_size: .
v_call: TRBV10-2
j_call: TRBJ2-7
cdr3_aa: CASSETVAGGDEQYF
cdr3_nt: TGCGCCAGCAGTGAGACGGTAGCGGGAGGGGACGAGCAGTACTTC

d_call: .
cdr3_length: 16
clone_size: .
v_call: TRBV7-2
j_call: TRBJ2-1
cdr3_aa: CASSLVGGPIASEQFF
cdr3_nt: TGTGCCAGCAGCTTAGTGGGGGGTCCCATCGCCAGTGAGCAGTTCTTC

d_call: .
cdr3_length: 14
clone_size: .
v_call: TRBV19
j_call: TRBJ1-5
cdr3_aa: CASKEGYYNQPQHF
cdr3_nt: TGTGCCAGTAAGGAGGGGTATTACAATCAGCCCCAGCATTTT

d_call: .
cdr3_length: 14
clone_size: .
v_call: TRBV28
j_call: TRBJ1-2
cdr3_aa: CASSFQGSGYGYTF
cdr3_nt: TGTGCCAGCAGTTTTCAGGGATCCGGCTATGGCTACACCTTC

d_call: TRBD1
cdr3_length: 15
clone_size: once
v_call: TRBV6-5
j_call: TRBJ2-7
cdr3_aa: CASSYGQGISYEQYF
cdr3_nt: TGTGCCAGCAGTTACGGACAGGGAATTTCCTACGAGCAGTACTTC

d_call: .
cdr3_length: 13
clone_size: .
v_call: TRBV27
j_call: TRBJ2-7
cdr3_aa: CASSFLKGYEQYF
cdr3_nt: TGTGCCAGCAGTTTTCTAAAGGGGTACGAGCAGTACTTC

d_call: .
cdr3_length: 12
clone_size: .
v_call: TRBV19
j_call: TRBJ1-4
cdr3_aa: CASNIRREKLFF
cdr3_nt: TGTGCCAGTAACATCCGAAGAGAAAAACTGTTTTTT

d_call: .
cdr3_length: 15
clone_size: .
v_call: TRBV5-5
j_call: TRBJ2-2
cdr3_aa: CASSLVLRNTGELFF
cdr3_nt: TGTGCCAGCAGCTTGGTTCTTCGGAACACCGGGGAGCTGTTTTTT

d_call: .
cdr3_length: 12
clone_size: .
v_call: TRBV29-1
j_call: TRBJ2-7
cdr3_aa: CSVVPQGREQYF
cdr3_nt: TGCAGCGTTGTGCCACAGGGTCGGGAGCAGTACTTC

d_call: .
cdr3_length: 14
clone_size: .
v_call: TRBV5-8
j_call: TRBJ1-5
cdr3_aa: CASSLVHSNQPQHF
cdr3_nt: TGTGCCAGCAGCTTGGTCCATAGCAATCAGCCCCAGCATTTT

d_call: TRBD2
cdr3_length: 14
clone_size: .
v_call: TRBV5-6
j_call: TRBJ2-7
cdr3_aa: CASSLTSLSYEQYF
cdr3_nt: TGTGCCAGCAGCCTGACTAGCTTATCCTACGAGCAGTACTTC

d_call: .
cdr3_length: 12
clone_size: .
v_call: TRBV11-3
j_call: TRBJ1-1
cdr3_aa: CASSNSNTEAFF
cdr3_nt: TGTGCCAGCAGCAACAGCAACACTGAAGCTTTCTTT

d_call: .
cdr3_length: 15
clone_size: .
v_call: TRBV7-2
j_call: TRBJ1-5
cdr3_aa: CASSLKSGGNQPQHF
cdr3_nt: TGTGCCAGCAGCTTGAAGTCAGGGGGCAATCAGCCCCAGCATTTT